The clone carrying this TCR beta chain appeared a few times. The ends were cut back, 0 bases at V and 0 bases at J, with 8 bases in the middle. Germline assignment: CDR1 DFQATT and CDR2 SNEGSKA (reference sequence). The CDR3 extends over 14 amino acids. The data were obtained in a study of regulatory T cells in long-lasting Graves disease. With iRepertoire HTBI primers and Arm-PCR of CDR3 regions, TCR beta libraries were built. Each CDR3 protein gets one entry after TCRdb re-called the multiplex PCR reads with MiXCR. The sample carries fewer than 550,000 distinct CDR3 sequences, about 16% recorded once. Time point indicated: newly diagnosed GD, antithyroid drugs for less than 3 months. The TCR library was made from RNA extracted from PBMCs. The data also belong to a second study, concerning T cells in Graves' hyperthyroidism and ophthalmopathy.

V is TRBV20-1 and J is TRBJ1-1; TRBD1 is a possible D gene (5 bases). The sequencing used peripheral blood mononuclear cells (PBMCs), collected at new diagnosis, from a patient treated with antithyroid drugs. The sequence was collected from a woman aged 35 to 60 with Graves disease. CDR3 in DNA: TGCAGTGCTAGAGACCCCAGGGTGAACACTGAAGCTTTCTTT. The encoded protein is CSARDPRVNTEAFF.